This TCR beta chain derives from a study of cytotoxic CD8 clonotypes in ibrutinib-treated CLL. Study summary: Response sampling occurred after a median around 12 months of treatment (range 6 to 36). Mean per-sample yields comprised just over 250,000 productive templates and approximately 90,000 productive rearrangements. General study points: There were few public clonotypes, and on treatment they contracted or stayed stable.

The TCR beta libraries used approximately 2 micrograms of genomic DNA that came from cryopreserved PBMCs. The J segment lost 4 bases and the V segment lost 3 bases, leaving 1 base of the junction unmatched. The CDR3 totals 13 residues. Per the germline V gene, CDR1 is KGHSH and CDR2 is LQKENI. In the case of this clone: The target antigen is unknown.

The repertoire was sequenced with immunoSEQ multiplex PCR; TCRdb's copy has only in-frame clones and lacks some. Here the sample spans tens of thousands of clones, around four fifths being singletons. The chain joins TRBV18 to TRBJ2-5; 8 nucleotides line up with TRBD1. The receptor was isolated from a human donor with chronic lymphocytic leukemia. The sample here was PBMCs, taken after 24 months of ibrutinib treatment. CDR3 DNA: TGTGCCAGCTCACCCCAGGGGGCAGAGACCCAGTACTTC. Its translation is CASSPQGAETQYF. The full variable domain, completed using reference TRBV18 and TRBJ2-5, is NAGVMQNPRHLVRRRGQEARLRCSPMKGHSHVYWYRQLPEEGLKFMVYLQKENIIDESGMPKERFSAEFPKEGPSILRIQQVVRGDSAAYFCASSPQGAETQYFGPGTRLLVL.